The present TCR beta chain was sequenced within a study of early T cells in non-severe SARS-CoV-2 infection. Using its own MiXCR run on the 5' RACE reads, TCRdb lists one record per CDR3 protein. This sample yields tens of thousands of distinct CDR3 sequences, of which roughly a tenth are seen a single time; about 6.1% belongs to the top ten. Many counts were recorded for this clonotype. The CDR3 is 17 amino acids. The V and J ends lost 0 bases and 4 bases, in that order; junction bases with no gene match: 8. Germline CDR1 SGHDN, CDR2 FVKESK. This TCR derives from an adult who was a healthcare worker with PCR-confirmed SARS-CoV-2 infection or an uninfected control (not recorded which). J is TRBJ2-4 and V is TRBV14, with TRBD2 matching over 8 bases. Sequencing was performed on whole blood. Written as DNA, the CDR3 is TGTGCCAGCAGCCAAGATTCCCCAGCGGGAGTGAAAAACATTCAGTACTTC. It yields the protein CASSQDSPAGVKNIQYF.